The rows below give T cell receptor beta chains drawn from one sample of a study of neoadjuvant nivolumab and ipilimumab in lung cancer. The method was immunoSEQ multiplex PCR; TCRdb's version includes in-frame clones alone and lacks a portion of them. The sample lists around 8,100 clones; roughly 83% were seen once. The sequencing here drew on adjacent normal lung tissue, taken after neoadjuvant nivolumab, alone or with ipilimumab, at or shortly before surgery. These TCRs come from an adult with non-small cell lung cancer. The CDR3 runs from the conserved cysteine through the conserved F or W. D genes are given only for firm matches. Size values are once, few and many counts, or a class for expanded clones, and some rows have none.

TRBD1,TRBJ1-4,-,TRBV30,TGTGCCTGGAGTGGGCGCAGGACAGGGGTGAATGAAAAACTGTTTTTT,CAWSGRRTGVNEKLFF
TRBD1,TRBJ2-7,-,TRBV18,TGTGCCAGCCAGGGACAGGCCTACGAGCAGTACTTC,CASQGQAYEQYF
TRBD1,TRBJ1-2,-,TRBV6-1,TGTGCCAGCAGGTTGGGACAGGGGAATGGCTACACCTTC,CASRLGQGNGYTF
TRBD1,TRBJ1-1,-,TRBV6-1,TGTGCCACCGTCCCGACAGGGTTGAACACTGAAGCTTTCTTT,CATVPTGLNTEAFF
-,TRBJ2-5,once,TRBV2,TGTGCCAGCAGTGGAGAGACCCAGTACTTC,CASSGETQYF
TRBD1,TRBJ2-7,-,TRBV2,TGTGCCAGCAGAGACACTGGGACAGACGAGCAGTACTTC,CASRDTGTDEQYF
TRBD2,TRBJ2-5,-,TRBV5-6,TGTGCCAGCAGCCTTGGAGAGGTCAGGCGGGGGGCCACGGAGACCCAGTACTTC,CASSLGEVRRGATETQYF
TRBD2,TRBJ2-2,-,TRBV7-2,TGTGCCAGCAGCCGGACTAGCGGGTGGCACGGGGAGCTGTTTTTT,CASSRTSGWHGELFF
TRBD1,TRBJ2-2,-,TRBV7-9,TGTGCCAGCAGCTTTCCCGGGACAGCTAACACCGGGGAGCTGTTTTTT,CASSFPGTANTGELFF
-,TRBJ1-1,-,TRBV10-3,TGTGCCATCAGGGTGAATGCGAACACTGAAGCTTTCTTT,CAIRVNANTEAFF
-,TRBJ2-7,once,TRBV2,TGTGCCAGCATGGGGTACGAGCAGTACTTC,CASMGYEQYF
-,TRBJ1-2,-,TRBV5-4,TGTGCCAGCAGCTCGGACGGTTTTACCTATGGCTACACCTTC,CASSSDGFTYGYTF
-,TRBJ2-3,few,TRBV7-9,TGTGCCAGCAGCCCACCGCCCTCTAGCACAGATACGCAGTATTTT,CASSPPPSSTDTQYF
TRBD2,TRBJ2-3,-,TRBV27,TGTGCCAGCAGTGAATTAACTAGCGGGGCCGGAGATACGCAGTATTTT,CASSELTSGAGDTQYF
TRBD1,TRBJ2-7,-,TRBV29-1,TGCAGCGTGGGGACGGGACAGGGTACTCGCTACGAGCAGTACTTC,CSVGTGQGTRYEQYF
-,TRBJ2-7,once,TRBV9,TGTGCCAGCAGCGTAGAAGGCAGGGGTTTCGAGCAGTACTTC,CASSVEGRGFEQYF
TRBD1,TRBJ1-6,medium-sized,TRBV5-1,TGCGCCAGCAGCTCTGCCAGCGGGACAGGGGCTGATTCACCCCTCCACTTT,CASSSASGTGADSPLHF
-,TRBJ1-2,-,TRBV14,TGTGCCAGCAGCCAAGAAGGGGCAGGCTATGGCTACACCTTC,CASSQEGAGYGYTF
-,TRBJ1-2,-,TRBV7-2,TGTGCCAGCAGCTTGGACAGAACCTATGGCTACACCTTC,CASSLDRTYGYTF
TRBD1,TRBJ1-2,-,TRBV5-6,TGTGCCAGCAGCGGACAGGGAAGGGGCTACACCTTC,CASSGQGRGYTF
TRBD2,TRBJ2-7,-,TRBV29-1,TGCAGCGTTGGGGGGGGGTCCTCCTACGAGCAGTACTTC,CSVGGGSSYEQYF
-,TRBJ2-7,-,TRBV30,TGTGCCTGGAGCATACAGGGCTACGAGCAGTACTTC,CAWSIQGYEQYF
-,TRBJ2-5,-,TRBV6-1,TGTGCCAGCAGTGAATCGGTGGGGAACCAAGAGACCCAGTACTTC,CASSESVGNQETQYF
-,TRBJ1-2,once,TRBV5-1,TGCGCCAGCAGCTTGGAGATTCATTGGGGTGGCTACACCTTC,CASSLEIHWGGYTF
-,TRBJ2-7,-,TRBV6-1,TGTGCCAGCAGCCACGTTAGGGAGCAGTACTTC,CASSHVREQYF
-,TRBJ2-6,-,TRBV9,TGTGCCAGCGGGAGGGGGCGCTCTGGGGCCAACGTCCTGACTTTC,CASGRGRSGANVLTF
-,TRBJ2-3,-,TRBV20-1,TGCAGTGCACCCAGGGCAGATACGCAGTATTTT,CSAPRADTQYF
-,TRBJ1-1,few,TRBV6-5,TGTGCCAGCGGAAGGGCCGCGGGGGAGAAAGCTTTCTTT,CASGRAAGEKAFF
-,TRBJ2-5,-,TRBV6-5,TGTGCCAGCCGACCGGTGGTCGTGGAGACCCAGTACTTC,CASRPVVVETQYF
-,TRBJ2-1,-,TRBV7-8,TGTGCCAGCAGCTTCCGGGGGGCAGAATACAATGAGCAGTTCTTC,CASSFRGAEYNEQFF
-,TRBJ1-2,-,TRBV28,TGTGCCAGCACCTTAGGGGTACGGGGCTATGGCTACACCTTC,CASTLGVRGYGYTF
TRBD2,TRBJ2-3,-,TRBV5-1,TGCGCCAGCAAGCGAAGCGGGGGGGACACAGATACGCAGTATTTT,CASKRSGGDTDTQYF
TRBD1,TRBJ1-6,-,TRBV7-2,TGTGCCAGCAGCTTAGACCCGGGACAGAGTTCACCCCTCCACTTT,CASSLDPGQSSPLHF
-,TRBJ2-5,-,TRBV7-6,TGTGCCAGCAGCCGCGGGGCTCCTGAACCTCAAGAGACCCAGTACTTC,CASSRGAPEPQETQYF
-,TRBJ2-7,-,TRBV9,TGTGCCAGCAGTCCAGATGAGGGGACCTACGAGCAGTACTTC,CASSPDEGTYEQYF
-,TRBJ2-7,-,TRBV29-1,TGCAGCGTTGAATGGCAGGGGTCGGACGAGCAGTACTTC,CSVEWQGSDEQYF
-,TRBJ1-1,once,TRBV5-1,TGCGCCAGCAGCTTGGCCAGAGGGGTTGAAGCTTTCTTT,CASSLARGVEAFF
TRBD1,TRBJ2-2,-,TRBV6-5,TGTGCCAGCAGTTATACTTTTGGACAGGGGGGTGTGGAGCTGTTTTTT,CASSYTFGQGGVELFF